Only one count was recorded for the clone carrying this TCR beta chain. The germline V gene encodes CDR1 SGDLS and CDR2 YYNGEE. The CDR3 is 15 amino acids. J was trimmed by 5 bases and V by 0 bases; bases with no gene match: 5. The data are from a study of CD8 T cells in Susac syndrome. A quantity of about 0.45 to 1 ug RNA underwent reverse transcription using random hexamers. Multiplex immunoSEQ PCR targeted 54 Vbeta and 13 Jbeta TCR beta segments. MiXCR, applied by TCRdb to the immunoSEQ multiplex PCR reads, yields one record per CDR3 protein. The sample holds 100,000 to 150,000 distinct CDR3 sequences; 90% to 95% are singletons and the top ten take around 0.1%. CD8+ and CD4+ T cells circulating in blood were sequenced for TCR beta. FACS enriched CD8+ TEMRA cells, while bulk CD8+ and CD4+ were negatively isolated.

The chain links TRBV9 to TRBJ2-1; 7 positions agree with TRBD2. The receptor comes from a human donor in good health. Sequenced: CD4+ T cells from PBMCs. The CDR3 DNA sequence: TGTGCCAGCAGCGTAGGTGCTAGCGGCAACAATGAGCAGTTCTTC. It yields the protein CASSVGASGNNEQFF.